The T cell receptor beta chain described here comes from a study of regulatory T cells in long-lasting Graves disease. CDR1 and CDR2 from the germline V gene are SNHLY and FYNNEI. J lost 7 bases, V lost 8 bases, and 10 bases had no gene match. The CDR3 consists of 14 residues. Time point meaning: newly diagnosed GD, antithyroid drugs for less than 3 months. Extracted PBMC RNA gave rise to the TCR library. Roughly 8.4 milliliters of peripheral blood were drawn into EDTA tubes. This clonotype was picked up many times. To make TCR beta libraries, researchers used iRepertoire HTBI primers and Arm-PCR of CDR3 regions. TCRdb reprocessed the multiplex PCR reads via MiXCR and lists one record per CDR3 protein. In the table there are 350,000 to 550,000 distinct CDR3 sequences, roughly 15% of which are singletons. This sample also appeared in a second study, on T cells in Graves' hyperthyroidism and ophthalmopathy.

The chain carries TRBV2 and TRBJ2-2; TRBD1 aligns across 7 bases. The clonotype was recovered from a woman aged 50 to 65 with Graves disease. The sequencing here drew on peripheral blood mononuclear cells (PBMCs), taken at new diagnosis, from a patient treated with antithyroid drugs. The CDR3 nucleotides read TGTGCCAGCTTGGAACAGGGGATTGGCGGGGAGCTGTTTTTT. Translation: CASLEQGIGGELFF. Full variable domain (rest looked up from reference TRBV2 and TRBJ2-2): EPEVTQTPSHQVTQMGQEVILRCVPISNHLYFYWYRQILGQKVEFLVSFYNNEISEKSEIFDDQFSVERPDGSNFTLKIRSTKLEDSAMYFCASLEQGIGGELFFGEGSRLTVL.